These 27 T cell receptor beta chains were all obtained from the same sample, sequenced in a study of blood T cell repertoires in COVID-19 (dated by TCRdb to 2020 to 2022). Library preparation employed the immunoSEQ multiplex PCR assay. Here the immuneACCESS table is served through TCRdb, limited to in-frame sequences with V and J called. Missing clones are a known gap in these copies; in checked studies unresolved V genes cover under half, and the rest lacks a known reason. The sample table contains some 47,000 clones; only one count was recorded for 70% to 90% of them. The ten top clones hold 2.5% to 3% of the sample. Sequences were obtained from peripheral blood. These receptors were obtained from a woman at least 80 years old with acute or convalescent COVID-19.

The chain joins TRBV11-2 to TRBJ2-1; 8 bases fit TRBD2. The CDR3 is 17 amino acids. V gave up 3 bases and J gave up 4 bases; unmatched junction bases: 11. Per germline, CDR1 SGHAT and CDR2 FQNNGV. The CDR3 nucleotides are TGTGCCAGCAGCTTCCTAGGGGAGCGGGGGCTGTACAATGAGCAGTTCTTC. This gives the protein CASSFLGERGLYNEQFF.

The chain carries TRBV11-2 and TRBJ2-7, with TRBD2 matching over 11 bases. With 3 bases clipped from V and 4 bases from J, the junction kept 5 bases outside the gene matches. This CDR3 region has 15 residues. Germline V gene sequence: CDR1 SGHAT, CDR2 FQNNGV. The CDR3 region has the DNA TGTGCCAGCAGCTTGGTAGCGGGGGGGTTATACGAGCAGTACTTC. Translating it yields CASSLVAGGLYEQYF.

The V gene is TRBV7-9, the J gene TRBJ1-1, with a tentative D call TRBD1 (5 bases). Germline CDR1 SEHNR, CDR2 FQNEAQ (reference sequence). The CDR3 loop spans 13 amino acids. Trimming pared 5 bases from V and 1 base from J, leaving 8 bases between. The CDR3 region is CASSVTANTEAFF. The CDR3, as DNA: TGTGCCAGCAGCGTGACAGCGAACACTGAAGCTTTCTTT.

The chain recombines TRBV5-8 with TRBJ1-2; 7 bases are shared with TRBD1. CDR1 and CDR2 (germline): SGHTS, YDEGEE. The CDR3 consists of 16 residues. V was clipped by 0 bases and J by 4 bases; unmatched bases: 9. The CDR3 bases are TGTGCCAGCAGCTTGGCCGTGACAGGGTTCCCCTATGGCTACACCTTC. As protein: CASSLAVTGFPYGYTF.

The CDR3 region has the DNA TGTGCCAGTTCCTTCGACAGGACCTACGAGCAGTACTTC. It yields the protein CASSFDRTYEQYF. The V and J genes are TRBV19 and TRBJ2-7; weak D call: TRBD1 (6 bases). V shed 8 bases and J shed 2 bases, with 13 bases lying between them. This CDR3 is 13 amino acids long. CDR1 LNHDA and CDR2 SQIVND come from the germline V gene (reference sequence).

This clone was seen only a few times. This chain links TRBV7-9 with TRBJ2-2; 10 bases line up with TRBD2. The CDR3 runs 16 residues. V lost 3 bases and J lost 4; bases outside the gene matches: 5. The germline gives CDR1 SEHNR, CDR2 FQNEAQ (reference sequence). CDR3 residues: CASSFQRGGPTGELFF. The DNA of the CDR3 is TGTGCCAGCAGCTTTCAGCGGGGGGGCCCCACCGGGGAGCTGTTTTTT.

The J gene is TRBJ1-2, the V gene TRBV30; 7 bases are shared with TRBD1. This CDR3 region has 13 residues. Germline assignment: CDR1 GTSNPN and CDR2 SVGIG (reference sequence). V lost 5 bases to trimming and J lost 7 bases; unmatched junction nucleotides: 10. The chain's CDR3 is CAWAGDSGSGYTF. DNA of the CDR3: TGTGCCTGGGCGGGGGACAGTGGCAGTGGCTACACCTTC.

This chain links TRBV6-1 with TRBJ2-7; TRBD1 might be the D (5 bases). Germline V gene sequence: CDR1 MNHNS, CDR2 SASEGT. There are 13 residues in the CDR3. Trimming cost V 3 bases and J 2 bases, with 8 bases left between them. CDR3 nucleotide sequence: TGTGCCAGCAGTGACAGGGTTGCCTACGAGCAGTACTTC. It translates to CASSDRVAYEQYF.

This chain uses TRBV27 with TRBJ1-5, with a possible D match to TRBD1 (5 bases). The germline gives CDR1 MNHEY, CDR2 SMNVEV (reference sequence). Trimming left V 3 bases short and J 5 bases short, with 11 bases between. This CDR3 comprises 14 residues. CDR3 bases: TGTGCCAGCAGTTTGTCAGGGTATGATCAGCCCCAGCATTTT. Translated: CASSLSGYDQPQHF.

The rearrangement links TRBV5-1 to TRBJ1-6; D call uncertain. CDR1 and CDR2 from the germline V gene are SGHRS and YFSETQ. This CDR3 has 16 residues. Trimming removed 0 bases at V and 0 bases at J, with 7 bases between. The chain's CDR3 is CASSLGSSSYNSPLHF. CDR3 DNA sequence: TGCGCCAGCAGCTTGGGCTCTAGCTCCTATAATTCACCCCTCCACTTT.

J is TRBJ1-2 and V is TRBV3-1 (or the pseudogene TRBV3-2); D is uncertain. Germline CDR1 and CDR2: LGHDT and YNNKEL (reference sequence). The length of the CDR3 is 13 residues. V was shortened by 4 bases and J by 4 bases, with 10 bases between the two germline ends. CDR3 residues: CASSPDAIYGYTF. Written as DNA, the CDR3 is TGTGCCAGCAGCCCAGATGCGATCTATGGCTACACCTTC.

This clone came up once. The chain employs TRBV10-1 and TRBJ1-4; D is possibly TRBD1 (5 bases). This CDR3 comprises 16 residues. V was trimmed by 6 bases and J by 0 bases, leaving 14 bases between them. The germline V gene encodes CDR1 WNHNN and CDR2 SYGVQD (reference sequence). The CDR3 DNA follows: TGCGCCAGCAGGAGGCAACAGGTTGCAACTAATGAAAAACTGTTTTTT. Amino acid sequence: CASRRQQVATNEKLFF.

DNA for the CDR3: TGTGCCAGCAGCTTAGGCGGGGCCAACGTCCTGACTTTC. This gives the protein CASSLGGANVLTF. The chain combines TRBV7-3 with TRBJ2-6; no reliable D call. CDR3 length equals 13 residues. The germline V gene encodes CDR1 SGHTA and CDR2 FQGTGA. The V gene lost 2 bases and the J gene lost 4 bases, with 3 bases spanning the gap.

The rearrangement links TRBV19 to TRBJ1-2, with D possibly being TRBD1 (6 bases). Deletions cut 0 bases from V and 2 bases from J, with 19 bases between. Germline CDR1 LNHDA, CDR2 SQIVND (reference sequence). The CDR3 totals 18 residues. The CDR3 sequence: CASSIDRQALSGNYGYTF. CDR3 bases: TGTGCCAGTAGTATAGATAGACAGGCCCTATCGGGAAACTATGGCTACACCTTC.

This sequence joins TRBV5-1 and TRBJ2-7; 9 bases match TRBD1. J lost 9 bases, V lost 2 bases, and 15 bases had no gene match. This CDR3 is 16 amino acids long. Germline CDR1 reads SGHRS; CDR2 reads YFSETQ. The CDR3 nucleotides are TGCGCCAGCAGCTTACAAACCGGGACAGGGTCGAAAGGGCAGTACTTC. It yields the protein CASSLQTGTGSKGQYF.

V gene TRBV30 combines with J gene TRBJ2-5; 10 bases line up with TRBD2. V gave up 3 bases and J gave up 4 bases; unmatched junction bases: 14. In germline, CDR1 is GTSNPN, CDR2 SVGIG (reference sequence). This CDR3 contains 17 residues. The CDR3 region has the DNA TGTGCCTGGAGCGACTACCCTTCTAGCGGGGGTTCAGAGACCCAGTACTTC. Translation: CAWSDYPSSGGSETQYF.

The chain carries TRBV21-1 and TRBJ2-1; TRBD1, as called in the table, went unchecked against the DNA. TRBV21-1 is shown as a pseudogene. This CDR3 comprises 12 residues. CDR3 protein: CASSKGQGDQFF. In DNA, the CDR3 is TGTGCCAGCAGCAAAGGTCAGGGTGACCAGTTCTTC.

The chain has TRBV6-5 and TRBJ1-4, with 8 bases that match TRBD1. The germline gives CDR1 MNHEY, CDR2 SVGAGI. V dropped 10 bases and J dropped 4; count of bases not matched to a gene: 5. CDR3 length: 13 residues. CDR3: CATATGVNEKLFF. CDR3 sequence (DNA): TGTGCCACCGCGACAGGGGTTAATGAAAAACTGTTTTTT.

CDR3 amino acids: CASSEQGALEKLFF. The DNA for the CDR3 is TGTGCCAGCAGTGAACAAGGGGCGCTTGAAAAACTGTTTTTT. The chain employs TRBV2 and TRBJ1-4, with D possibly matching TRBD1 (5 bases). Trimming cost V 2 bases and J 7 bases, with 11 bases left between them. Germline-derived CDR1 and CDR2 are SNHLY and FYNNEI. The CDR3 sequence is 14 residues long.

The rearrangement uses TRBV7-9 and TRBJ1-4; the match to TRBD1 covers 7 bases. Trimming removed 6 bases from V and 2 bases from J; junction bases left unmatched: 6. The CDR3 runs 15 residues. Germline CDR1 is SEHNR and CDR2 is FQNEAQ (reference sequence). The CDR3 loop is CASRDDRVTNEKLFF. The CDR3 nucleotides read TGTGCCAGCAGGGACGACAGGGTTACTAATGAAAAACTGTTTTTT.

The CDR3 sequence: CASSQRTSGGVGELFF. CDR3 nucleotides: TGTGCCAGCAGCCAGAGGACTAGCGGGGGAGTCGGGGAGCTGTTTTTT. The chain employs TRBV11-3 and TRBJ2-2; 13 nucleotides line up with TRBD2. Germline-derived CDR1 and CDR2 are SGHNT and YENEEA. The junction had 7 bases not matched to a gene; V was cut back by 5 bases and J by 7 bases. CDR3 length: 16 amino acids. Drawing the rest from reference TRBV11-3 and TRBJ2-2, the complete variable domain is EAGVVQSPRYKIIEKKQPVAFWCNPISGHNTLYWYLQNLGQGPELLIRYENEEAVDDSQLPKDRFSAERLKGVDSTLKIQPAELGDSAVYLCASSQRTSGGVGELFFGEGSRLTVL.

The chain uses TRBV11-2 and TRBJ1-6; weak D call: TRBD1 (6 bases). This CDR3 has 15 amino acids. V was clipped by 7 bases and J by 5 bases, with 15 bases between them. The germline gives CDR1 SGHAT, CDR2 FQNNGV. CDR3 sequence reads: CASTRQATDNSPLHF. The CDR3, as DNA: TGTGCCAGCACTCGACAGGCTACCGATAATTCACCCCTCCACTTT.

The chain employs TRBV13 and TRBJ2-3; D may be TRBD2 (5 bases). Per germline, CDR1 PRHDT and CDR2 FYEKMQ (reference sequence). The V end lost 9 bases, the J end lost 0 bases, and 13 bases lay between the germline ends. This CDR3 is 14 amino acids long. CDR3 DNA sequence: TGTGCCAGTCGTCCGAGGACTAGCACAGATACGCAGTATTTT. Its protein is CASRPRTSTDTQYF. Filled out from reference TRBV13 and TRBJ2-3, the complete variable domain reads AAGVIQSPRHLIKEKRETATLKCYPIPRHDTVYWYQQGPGQDPQFLISFYEKMQSDKGSIPDRFSAQQFSDYHSELNMSSLELGDSALYFCASRPRTSTDTQYFGPGTRLTVL.

The rearrangement uses TRBV6-1 and TRBJ2-5, with 11 bases that match TRBD1. The germline V gene has CDR1 MNHNS and CDR2 SASEGT. Germline trimming cut 1 base from V and 5 bases from J; bases unmatched to any gene: 9. The CDR3 runs to 17 residues. The CDR3 sequence: CASSEGAGQGVWETQYF. CDR3 in DNA: TGTGCCAGCAGTGAAGGGGCGGGACAGGGGGTTTGGGAGACCCAGTACTTC.

This clone was seen a handful of times. CDR3 in DNA: TGTGCCAGCAGCTTTGTACAGGGGGCGCGGAACGAGCAGTACTTC. It encodes CASSFVQGARNEQYF. This chain connects TRBV7-8 to TRBJ2-7; 9 nucleotides match TRBD1. The CDR3 totals 15 residues. V was clipped by 3 bases and J by 5 bases; unmatched bases: 8. Germline CDR1 is SGHVS and CDR2 is FQNEAQ.

This clone was counted a few times. The chain has TRBV2 and TRBJ2-7; TRBD1 might be the D (5 bases). Between the trimmed V and J ends, which lost 9 bases and 7 bases, there was a span of 13 bases. CDR1 is SNHLY and CDR2 is FYNNEI in the germline V gene. This CDR3 is 11 amino acids long. The CDR3 loop is CASRTSGEQYF. CDR3 coding DNA: TGTGCCAGTAGGACATCAGGGGAGCAGTACTTC.

This clone was seen only once. The rearrangement links TRBV30 to TRBJ1-4, with 11 bases matching TRBD1. With V trimmed by 0 bases and J by 8 bases, 11 bases remained unmatched. Germline V gives CDR1 GTSNPN, CDR2 SVGIG (reference sequence). CDR3 length equals 17 residues. The CDR3 region has the DNA TGTGCCTGGAGTGTAGCCGGACAGGGGGCAAATTACGAAAAACTGTTTTTT. The encoded protein is CAWSVAGQGANYEKLFF.